This T cell receptor (beta chain) was recorded in a study of T cell repertoires in ileal Crohn's disease. Overall study: The M6 sample came from neoterminal ileum during colonoscopy after surgery.

There are 15 residues in the CDR3. Germline V gene lookup returns CDR1 LNHNV and CDR2 YYDKDF (reference sequence). Trimming at V came to 5 bases and at J to 5 bases, leaving 10 bases not matched to a gene. Described time point: neoterminal ileum biopsy at postoperative endoscopy, about 6 months after surgery. Using immunoSEQ multiplex PCR, the repertoire was profiled, and TCRdb retains in-frame clones only, with some absent. The table has about 62,000 clones, about 89% seen once. The V call is TRBV15, the J call TRBJ1-1; 8 nucleotides agree with TRBD1. The sequence came from an adult with Crohn's disease. The specimen was ileal tissue. The CDR3 DNA reads TGTGCCACCAGCGGCGACAGGGGTCTGCTTACTGAAGCTTTCTTT. Its protein product is CATSGDRGLLTEAFF.